This TCR beta chain was obtained from a study of beta chain features in type 1 diabetes. Study-wide background: The study examined around 100 million sorted cells across all samples.

This clone has a handful of counts. The V end lost 4 bases, the J end lost 4 bases, and 16 bases lay between the germline ends. The CDR3 is made up of 15 amino acids. Germline V gene sequence: CDR1 MNHEY, CDR2 SVGAGI. The study reverse transcribed the entire isolated RNA, so it sequenced expressed TCRB transcripts. Sequencing was performed with immunoSEQ multiplex PCR; in TCRdb, only in-frame clones are kept and a portion is missing. The data hold hundreds of thousands of clones, with approximately 11% observed a single time. The specimen sequenced was naive CD4+ T cells from blood. The V gene is TRBV6-5, the J gene TRBJ1-1; D perhaps matches TRBD1 (5 bases). This receptor was taken from a woman aged 30 to 39 in good health. In nucleotides, the CDR3 is TGTGCCAGCAGTTCCAGGTCGGGGGTGGGCACTGAAGCTTTCTTT. It is translated as CASSSRSGVGTEAFF.